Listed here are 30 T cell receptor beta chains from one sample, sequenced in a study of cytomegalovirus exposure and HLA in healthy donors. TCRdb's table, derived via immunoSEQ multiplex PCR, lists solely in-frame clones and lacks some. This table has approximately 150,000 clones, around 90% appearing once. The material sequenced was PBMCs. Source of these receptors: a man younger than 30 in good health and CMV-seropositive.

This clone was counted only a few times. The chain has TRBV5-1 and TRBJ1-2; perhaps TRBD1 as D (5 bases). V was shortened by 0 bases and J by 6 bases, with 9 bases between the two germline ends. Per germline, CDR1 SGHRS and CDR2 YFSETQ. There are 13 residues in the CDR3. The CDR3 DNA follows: TGCGCCAGCAGCTTGGAAGGGGATAATGGCTACACCTTC. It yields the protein CASSLEGDNGYTF. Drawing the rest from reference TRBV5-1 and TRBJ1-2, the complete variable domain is KAGVTQTPRYLIKTRGQQVTLSCSPISGHRSVSWYQQTPGQGLQFLFEYFSETQRNKGNFPGRFSGRQFSNSRSEMNVSTLELGDSALYLCASSLEGDNGYTFGSGTRLTVV.

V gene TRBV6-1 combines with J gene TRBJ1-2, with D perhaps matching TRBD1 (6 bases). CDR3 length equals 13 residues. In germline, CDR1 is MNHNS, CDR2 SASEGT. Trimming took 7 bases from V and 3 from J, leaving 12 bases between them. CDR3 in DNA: TGTGCCAGCACTGCAGGGGTAGACTATGGCTACACCTTC. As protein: CASTAGVDYGYTF.

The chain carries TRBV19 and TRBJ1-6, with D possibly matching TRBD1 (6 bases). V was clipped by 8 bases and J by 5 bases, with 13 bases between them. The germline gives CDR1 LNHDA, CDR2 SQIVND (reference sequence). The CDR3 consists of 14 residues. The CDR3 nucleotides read TGTGCCAGTGCAACGACAGGTGATAATTCACCCCTCCACTTT. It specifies CASATTGDNSPLHF. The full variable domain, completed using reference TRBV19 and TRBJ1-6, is DGGITQSPKYLFRKEGQNVTLSCEQNLNHDAMYWYRQDPGQGLRLIYYSQIVNDFQKGDIAEGYSVSREKKESFPLTVTSAQKNPTAFYLCASATTGDNSPLHFGNGTRLTVT.

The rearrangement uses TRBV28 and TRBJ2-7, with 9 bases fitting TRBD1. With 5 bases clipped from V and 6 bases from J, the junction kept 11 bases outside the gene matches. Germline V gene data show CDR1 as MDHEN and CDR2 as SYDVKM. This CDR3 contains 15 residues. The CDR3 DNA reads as TGTGCCAGCAGTACCCCCGGGACAGGGAAGAGCGAGCAGTACTTC. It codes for CASSTPGTGKSEQYF.

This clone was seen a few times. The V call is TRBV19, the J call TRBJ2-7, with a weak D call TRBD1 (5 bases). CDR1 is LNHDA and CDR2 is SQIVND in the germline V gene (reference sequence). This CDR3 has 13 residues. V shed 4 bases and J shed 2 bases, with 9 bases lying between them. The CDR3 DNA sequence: TGTGCCAGTAGTAGACAGTTAACCTACGAGCAGTACTTC. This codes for CASSRQLTYEQYF.

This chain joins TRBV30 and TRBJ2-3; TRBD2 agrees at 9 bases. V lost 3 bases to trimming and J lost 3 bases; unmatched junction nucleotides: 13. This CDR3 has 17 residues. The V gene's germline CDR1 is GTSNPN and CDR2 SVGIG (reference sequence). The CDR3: CAWRKLGLAGTTDTQYF. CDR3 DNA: TGTGCCTGGAGGAAATTGGGGCTAGCGGGAACTACAGATACGCAGTATTTT. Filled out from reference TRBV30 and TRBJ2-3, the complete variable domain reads SQTIHQWPATLVQPVGSPLSLECTVEGTSNPNLYWYRQAAGRGLQLLFYSVGIGQISSEVPQNLSASRPQDRQFILSSKKLLLSDSGFYLCAWRKLGLAGTTDTQYFGPGTRLTVL.

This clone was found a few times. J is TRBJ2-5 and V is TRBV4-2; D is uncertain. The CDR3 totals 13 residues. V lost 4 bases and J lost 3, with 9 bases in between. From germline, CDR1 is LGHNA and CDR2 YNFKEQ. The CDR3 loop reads CASSLQVEETQYF. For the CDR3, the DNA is TGTGCCAGCAGCCTCCAGGTGGAAGAGACCCAGTACTTC.

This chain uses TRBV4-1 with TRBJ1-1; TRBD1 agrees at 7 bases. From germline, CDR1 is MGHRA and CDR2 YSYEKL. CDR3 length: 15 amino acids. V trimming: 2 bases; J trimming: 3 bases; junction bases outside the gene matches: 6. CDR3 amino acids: CASSQLPGTDTEAFF. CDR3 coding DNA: TGCGCCAGCAGCCAATTGCCAGGGACAGACACTGAAGCTTTCTTT.

As DNA, the CDR3 is TGTGCCAGCAGTTTCGCGAGGAGCTCCTACGAGCAGTACTTC. This translates into CASSFARSSYEQYF. The chain links TRBV27 to TRBJ2-7, with D unresolved. The CDR3 consists of 14 residues. In germline, CDR1 is MNHEY, CDR2 SMNVEV (reference sequence). V dropped 3 bases and J dropped 0 bases, with 9 bases sitting between them.

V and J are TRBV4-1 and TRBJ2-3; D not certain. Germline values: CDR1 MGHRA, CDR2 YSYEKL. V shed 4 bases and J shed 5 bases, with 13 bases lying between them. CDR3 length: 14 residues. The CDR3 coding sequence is TGCGCCAGCAGCCGCCGAGTACCAGGAGATACGCAGTATTTT. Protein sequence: CASSRRVPGDTQYF.

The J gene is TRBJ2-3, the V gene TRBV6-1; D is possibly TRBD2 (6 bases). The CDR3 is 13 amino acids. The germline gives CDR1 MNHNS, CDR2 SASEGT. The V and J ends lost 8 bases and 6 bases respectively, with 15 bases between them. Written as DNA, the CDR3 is TGTGCCAGCTCCACGGGACTCCCCGATACGCAGTATTTT. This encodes CASSTGLPDTQYF.

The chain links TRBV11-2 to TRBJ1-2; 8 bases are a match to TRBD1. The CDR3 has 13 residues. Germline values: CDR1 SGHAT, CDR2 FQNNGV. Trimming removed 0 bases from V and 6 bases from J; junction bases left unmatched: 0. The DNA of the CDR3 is TGTGCCAGCAGCTTAGAGGGACAGGATGGCTACACCTTC. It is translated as CASSLEGQDGYTF.

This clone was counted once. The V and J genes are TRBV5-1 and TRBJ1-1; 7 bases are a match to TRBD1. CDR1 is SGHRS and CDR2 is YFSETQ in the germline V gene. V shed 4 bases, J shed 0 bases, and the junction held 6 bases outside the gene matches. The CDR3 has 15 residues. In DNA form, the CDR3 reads TGCGCCAGCAGCATTCGACAGGGCATGAACACTGAAGCTTTCTTT. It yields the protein CASSIRQGMNTEAFF.

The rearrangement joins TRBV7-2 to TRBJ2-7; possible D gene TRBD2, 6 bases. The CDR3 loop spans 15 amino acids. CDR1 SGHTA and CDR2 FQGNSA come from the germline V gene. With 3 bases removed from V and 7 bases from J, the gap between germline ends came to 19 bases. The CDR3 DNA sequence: TGTGCCAGCAGCTTTTCGACTAGTAGGAATGGTGAGCAGTACTTC. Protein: CASSFSTSRNGEQYF. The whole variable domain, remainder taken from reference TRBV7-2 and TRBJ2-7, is GAGVSQSPSNKVTEKGKDVELRCDPISGHTALYWYRQSLGQGLEFLIYFQGNSAPDKSGLPSDRFSAERTGGSVSTLTIQRTQQEDSAVYLCASSFSTSRNGEQYFGPGTRLTVT.

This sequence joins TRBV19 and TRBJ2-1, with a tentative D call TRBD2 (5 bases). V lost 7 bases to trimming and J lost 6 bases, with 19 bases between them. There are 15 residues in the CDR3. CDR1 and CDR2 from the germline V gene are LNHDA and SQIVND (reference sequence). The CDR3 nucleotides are TGTGCCAGTACCAGAGGGCACGGCGCAAGCAATGAGCAGTTCTTC. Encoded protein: CASTRGHGASNEQFF.

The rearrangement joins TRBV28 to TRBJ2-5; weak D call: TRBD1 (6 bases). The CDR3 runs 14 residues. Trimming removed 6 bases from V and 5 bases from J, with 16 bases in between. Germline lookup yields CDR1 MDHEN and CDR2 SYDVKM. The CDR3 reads CASSSEGEPETQYF. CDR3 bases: TGTGCCAGCAGCTCCGAGGGGGAACCGGAGACCCAGTACTTC.

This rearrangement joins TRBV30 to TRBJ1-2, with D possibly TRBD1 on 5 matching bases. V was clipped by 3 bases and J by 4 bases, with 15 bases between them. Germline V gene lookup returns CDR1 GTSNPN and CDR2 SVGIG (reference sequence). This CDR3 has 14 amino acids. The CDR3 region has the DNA TGTGCCTGGAGACAGACAGAGAATTTCTATGGCTACACCTTC. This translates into CAWRQTENFYGYTF.

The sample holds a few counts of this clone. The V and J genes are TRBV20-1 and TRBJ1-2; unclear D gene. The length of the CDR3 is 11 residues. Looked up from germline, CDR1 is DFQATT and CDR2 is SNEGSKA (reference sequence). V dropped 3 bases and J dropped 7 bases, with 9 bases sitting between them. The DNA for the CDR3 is TGCAGTGCTAGCGAACTCTCTGGCTACACCTTC. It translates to CSASELSGYTF.

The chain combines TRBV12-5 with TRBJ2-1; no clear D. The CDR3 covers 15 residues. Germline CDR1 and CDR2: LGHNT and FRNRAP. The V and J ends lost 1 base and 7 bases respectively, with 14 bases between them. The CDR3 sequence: CASGLEVLTVNEQFF. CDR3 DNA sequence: TGTGCTAGTGGTTTGGAGGTATTGACTGTAAATGAGCAGTTCTTC.

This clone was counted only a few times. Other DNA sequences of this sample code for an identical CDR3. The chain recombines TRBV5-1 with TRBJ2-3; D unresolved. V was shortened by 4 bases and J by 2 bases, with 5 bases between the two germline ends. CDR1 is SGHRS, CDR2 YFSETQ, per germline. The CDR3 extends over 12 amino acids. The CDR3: CASSPSTDTQYF. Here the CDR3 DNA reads TGCGCCAGCAGCCCGTCCACAGATACGCAGTATTTT.

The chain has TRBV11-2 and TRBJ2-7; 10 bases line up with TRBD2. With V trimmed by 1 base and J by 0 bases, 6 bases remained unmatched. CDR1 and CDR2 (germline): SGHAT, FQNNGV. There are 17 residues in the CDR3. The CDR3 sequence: CASSLVLSGRASYEQYF. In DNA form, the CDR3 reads TGTGCCAGCAGCTTAGTTTTGAGCGGGAGGGCCTCCTACGAGCAGTACTTC.

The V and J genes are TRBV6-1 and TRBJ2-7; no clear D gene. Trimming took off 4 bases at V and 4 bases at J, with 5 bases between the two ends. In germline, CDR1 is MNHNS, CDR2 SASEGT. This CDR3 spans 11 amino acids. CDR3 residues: CASSALYEQYF. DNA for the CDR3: TGTGCCAGCAGTGCCCTTTACGAGCAGTACTTC.

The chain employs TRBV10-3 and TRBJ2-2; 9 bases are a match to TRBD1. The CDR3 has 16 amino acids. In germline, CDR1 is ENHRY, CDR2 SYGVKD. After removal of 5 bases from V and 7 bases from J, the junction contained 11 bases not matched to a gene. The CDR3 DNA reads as TGTGCCATCAGTAACACTTTGGGACAGGGAATCGGGGAGCTGTTTTTT. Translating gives CAISNTLGQGIGELFF.

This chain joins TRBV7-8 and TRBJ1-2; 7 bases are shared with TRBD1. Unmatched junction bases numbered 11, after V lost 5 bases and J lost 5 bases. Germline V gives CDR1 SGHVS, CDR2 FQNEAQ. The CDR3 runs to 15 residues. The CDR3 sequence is CASSPLGGGAYGYTF. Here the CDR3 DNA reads TGTGCCAGCAGCCCCTTAGGAGGGGGCGCTTATGGCTACACCTTC. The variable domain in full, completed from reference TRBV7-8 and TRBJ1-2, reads GAGVSQSPRYKVAKRGQDVALRCDPISGHVSLFWYQQALGQGPEFLTYFQNEAQLDKSGLPSDRFFAERPEGSVSTLKIQRTQQEDSAVYLCASSPLGGGAYGYTFGSGTRLTVV.

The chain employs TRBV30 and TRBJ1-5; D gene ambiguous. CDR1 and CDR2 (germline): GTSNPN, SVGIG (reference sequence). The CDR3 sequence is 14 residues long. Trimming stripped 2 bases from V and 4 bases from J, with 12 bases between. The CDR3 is CAWSTNTGNQPQHF. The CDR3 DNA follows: TGTGCCTGGAGTACGAATACGGGGAATCAGCCCCAGCATTTT.

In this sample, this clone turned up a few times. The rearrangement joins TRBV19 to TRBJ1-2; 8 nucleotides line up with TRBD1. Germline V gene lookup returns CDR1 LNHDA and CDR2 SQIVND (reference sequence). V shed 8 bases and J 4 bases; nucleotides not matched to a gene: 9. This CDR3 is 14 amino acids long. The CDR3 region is CASSPGRGPYGYTF. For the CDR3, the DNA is TGTGCCAGTTCACCGGGCAGGGGGCCCTATGGCTACACCTTC.

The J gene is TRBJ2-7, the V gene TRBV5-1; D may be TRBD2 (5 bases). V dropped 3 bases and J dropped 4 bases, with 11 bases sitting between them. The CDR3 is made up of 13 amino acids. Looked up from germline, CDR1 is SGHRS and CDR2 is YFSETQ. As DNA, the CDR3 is TGCGCCAGCAGCTCCCCTAGCCTATACGAGCAGTACTTC. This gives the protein CASSSPSLYEQYF. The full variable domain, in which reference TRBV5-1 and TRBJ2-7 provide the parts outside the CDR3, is KAGVTQTPRYLIKTRGQQVTLSCSPISGHRSVSWYQQTPGQGLQFLFEYFSETQRNKGNFPGRFSGRQFSNSRSEMNVSTLELGDSALYLCASSSPSLYEQYFGPGTRLTVT.

CDR3 coding DNA: TGTGCCAGCAGCACCGGGACTAACACCGGGGAGCTGTTTTTT. Translated, it gives CASSTGTNTGELFF. This sequence joins TRBV5-6 and TRBJ2-2; possibly TRBD2 for D (6 bases). V lost 4 bases to trimming and J lost 2 bases, with 9 bases between them. From germline, CDR1 is SGHDT and CDR2 YYEEEE. The CDR3 is 14 residues long.

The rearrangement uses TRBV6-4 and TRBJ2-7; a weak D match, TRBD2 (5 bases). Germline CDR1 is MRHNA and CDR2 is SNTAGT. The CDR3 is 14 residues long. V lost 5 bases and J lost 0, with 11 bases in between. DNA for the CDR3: TGTGCCAGCAGTCCTACCGGGAACTCCTACGAGCAGTACTTC. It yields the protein CASSPTGNSYEQYF.

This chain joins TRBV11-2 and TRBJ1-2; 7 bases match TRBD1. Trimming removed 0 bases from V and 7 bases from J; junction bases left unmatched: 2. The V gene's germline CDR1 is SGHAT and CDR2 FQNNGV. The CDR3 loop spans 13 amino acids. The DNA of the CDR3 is TGTGCCAGCAGCTTAGAAGGGGGCCGTGGCTACACCTTC. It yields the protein CASSLEGGRGYTF.